These T cell receptor beta chains were read from a single sample in a study of cytomegalovirus exposure and HLA in healthy donors. The data were produced by immunoSEQ multiplex PCR, yet TCRdb's version contains in-frame clones alone and is incomplete. The sample has about 200,000 clones, around 90% seen once. Sequencing was carried out using PBMCs. The receptors come from a young woman in good health and CMV-seronegative. Both conserved end residues are part of each CDR3. Each record gives: J gene, V gene, clone size, D gene, CDR3 protein, CDR3 DNA. D genes are given only for firm matches. Not every row has a clone size; where given, it reads once, few, many or a size class.

j_gene: TRBJ1-5
v_gene: TRBV6-1
abundance: once
d_gene: NA
CDR3aa: CASSEGRGGYSNQPQHF
CDR3nt: TGTGCCAGCAGTGAAGGGCGGGGAGGTTATAGCAATCAGCCCCAGCATTTT

j_gene: TRBJ2-1
v_gene: TRBV5-1
abundance: NA
d_gene: TRBD2
CDR3aa: CASSLEVSGSRKQFF
CDR3nt: TGCGCCAGCAGCTTGGAGGTTAGCGGGAGTCGGAAGCAGTTCTTC

j_gene: TRBJ2-7
v_gene: TRBV5-1
abundance: NA
d_gene: TRBD2
CDR3aa: CASSFSGASSYEQYF
CDR3nt: TGCGCCAGCAGCTTTAGCGGGGCCAGCTCCTACGAGCAGTACTTC

j_gene: TRBJ1-1
v_gene: TRBV4-1
abundance: NA
d_gene: NA
CDR3aa: CASSQGRGLNTEAFF
CDR3nt: TGCGCCAGCAGCCAAGGACGGGGGTTGAACACTGAAGCTTTCTTT

j_gene: TRBJ2-3
v_gene: TRBV30
abundance: NA
d_gene: NA
CDR3aa: CAWSAPTKFTDTQYF
CDR3nt: TGTGCCTGGAGTGCGCCTACTAAATTCACAGATACGCAGTATTTT

j_gene: TRBJ2-7
v_gene: TRBV6-5
abundance: NA
d_gene: NA
CDR3aa: CASSYSDGLSYEQYF
CDR3nt: TGTGCCAGCAGTTATTCGGACGGACTCTCCTACGAGCAGTACTTC

j_gene: TRBJ1-5
v_gene: TRBV2
abundance: few
d_gene: NA
CDR3aa: CASGGGNQPQHF
CDR3nt: TGTGCCAGCGGGGGGGGCAATCAGCCCCAGCATTTT

j_gene: TRBJ1-5
v_gene: TRBV7-2
abundance: once
d_gene: TRBD1
CDR3aa: CASSLVGDRGNQSQHF
CDR3nt: TGTGCCAGCAGCTTAGTCGGGGACAGAGGCAATCAGTCCCAGCATTTT

j_gene: TRBJ1-5
v_gene: TRBV6-5
abundance: NA
d_gene: NA
CDR3aa: CASNGLYSNQPQHF
CDR3nt: TGTGCCAGCAATGGACTTTATAGCAATCAGCCCCAGCATTTT

j_gene: TRBJ1-5
v_gene: TRBV6-1
abundance: NA
d_gene: NA
CDR3aa: CASGEGLQPQHF
CDR3nt: TGTGCCAGCGGGGAGGGTCTTCAGCCCCAGCATTTT

j_gene: TRBJ1-1
v_gene: TRBV4-2
abundance: NA
d_gene: NA
CDR3aa: CASSQDRRGRTNTEAFF
CDR3nt: TGTGCCAGCAGCCAAGATAGGAGGGGCCGGACTAACACTGAAGCTTTCTTT

j_gene: TRBJ1-5
v_gene: TRBV27
abundance: once
d_gene: NA
CDR3aa: CASSRSPGPQHF
CDR3nt: TGTGCCAGCAGTCGGTCCCCCGGGCCCCAGCATTTT

j_gene: TRBJ2-7
v_gene: TRBV7-2
abundance: NA
d_gene: TRBD1
CDR3aa: CASSLNHRGTEQYF
CDR3nt: TGTGCCAGCAGCTTGAACCACAGGGGCACCGAGCAGTACTTC

j_gene: TRBJ2-1
v_gene: TRBV11-2
abundance: NA
d_gene: TRBD2
CDR3aa: CASSLTSGGAGEQFF
CDR3nt: TGTGCCAGCAGCTTGACTAGCGGGGGGGCCGGGGAGCAGTTCTTC

j_gene: TRBJ2-3
v_gene: TRBV5-1
abundance: NA
d_gene: TRBD1
CDR3aa: CASSLGTGGDTQYF
CDR3nt: TGCGCCAGCAGCTTGGGGACAGGGGGAGATACGCAGTATTTT

j_gene: TRBJ1-3
v_gene: TRBV19
abundance: NA
d_gene: NA
CDR3aa: CATRQFSGNTIYF
CDR3nt: TGTGCCACCAGACAGTTCTCTGGAAACACCATATATTTT

j_gene: TRBJ2-3
v_gene: TRBV2
abundance: NA
d_gene: TRBD2
CDR3aa: CASRVRLAVGTDTQYF
CDR3nt: TGTGCCAGCAGAGTAAGACTAGCGGTGGGCACAGATACGCAGTATTTT

j_gene: TRBJ2-2
v_gene: TRBV4-3
abundance: NA
d_gene: TRBD1
CDR3aa: CASSQGQGAIGELFF
CDR3nt: TGCGCCAGCAGCCAAGGACAGGGGGCGATCGGGGAGCTGTTTTTT

j_gene: TRBJ1-3
v_gene: TRBV7-9
abundance: NA
d_gene: NA
CDR3aa: CASSPQGIGGNTIYF
CDR3nt: TGTGCCAGCAGCCCACAGGGAATTGGGGGAAACACCATATATTTT

j_gene: TRBJ2-5
v_gene: TRBV28
abundance: NA
d_gene: TRBD1
CDR3aa: CASGTGAFGQETQYF
CDR3nt: TGTGCCAGCGGAACAGGGGCCTTCGGTCAAGAGACCCAGTACTTC

j_gene: TRBJ2-1
v_gene: TRBV7-9
abundance: NA
d_gene: TRBD2
CDR3aa: CASSSTGLAGLRNEQFF
CDR3nt: TGTGCCAGCAGCTCAACGGGACTAGCGGGACTTCGGAATGAGCAGTTCTTC

j_gene: TRBJ2-4
v_gene: TRBV6-5
abundance: NA
d_gene: TRBD2
CDR3aa: CASSTGGAVRNIQYF
CDR3nt: TGTGCCAGCAGCACCGGGGGGGCTGTGCGGAACATTCAGTACTTC

j_gene: TRBJ2-1
v_gene: TRBV2
abundance: NA
d_gene: TRBD2
CDR3aa: CASSESLAGVNEQFF
CDR3nt: TGTGCCAGCAGTGAATCCCTAGCGGGTGTCAATGAGCAGTTCTTC

j_gene: TRBJ2-2
v_gene: TRBV9
abundance: NA
d_gene: NA
CDR3aa: CASSVQGSGELFF
CDR3nt: TGTGCCAGCAGCGTCCAGGGATCCGGGGAGCTGTTTTTT